This record looks at one T cell receptor beta chain sequence and its context. Its antigen remains unknown. This sample was included in a study of T cell responses to AZD1222 COVID-19 vaccine. General study findings and limits: Spike as a whole was targeted by vaccine-associated CD4 TCRs, dominant at 160-218 and 743-854. The donors showed a predominance of white British ancestry and of females, with possible underestimation of clonal diversity. With two AZD1222 doses given, Spike-specific TCR breadth and depth both rose.

The method was immunoSEQ multiplex PCR; TCRdb's version includes in-frame clones alone and lacks a portion of them. The top ten hold around 0.99% of the sample, which has some 130,000 clones, just over 90% seen once. The CDR3 totals 13 residues. The germline V gene encodes CDR1 SGHTA and CDR2 FQGNSA. The V and J ends lost 8 bases and 4 bases, in that order; junction bases with no gene match: 3. This sequence was found in an adult who received the AZD1222 COVID-19 vaccine. Sequenced here: peripheral blood, sampled 28 days after the second AZD1222 dose. This chain uses TRBV7-2 with TRBJ2-1, with 9 positions matching TRBD2. Written as DNA, the CDR3 is TGTGCCAGCCGACTAGCGGCGTACAATGAGCAGTTCTTC. Translation gives CASRLAAYNEQFF.